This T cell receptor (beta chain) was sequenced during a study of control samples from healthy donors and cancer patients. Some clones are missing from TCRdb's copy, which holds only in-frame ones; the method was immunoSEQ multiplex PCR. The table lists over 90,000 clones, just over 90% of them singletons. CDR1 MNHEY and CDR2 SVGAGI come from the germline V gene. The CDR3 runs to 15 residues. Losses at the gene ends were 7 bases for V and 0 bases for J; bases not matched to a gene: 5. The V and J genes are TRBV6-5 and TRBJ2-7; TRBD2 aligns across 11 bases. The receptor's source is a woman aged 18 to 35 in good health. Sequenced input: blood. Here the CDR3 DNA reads TGTGCCAGCATCTGGACTAGCGGGCCCTCCTACGAGCAGTACTTC. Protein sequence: CASIWTSGPSYEQYF.